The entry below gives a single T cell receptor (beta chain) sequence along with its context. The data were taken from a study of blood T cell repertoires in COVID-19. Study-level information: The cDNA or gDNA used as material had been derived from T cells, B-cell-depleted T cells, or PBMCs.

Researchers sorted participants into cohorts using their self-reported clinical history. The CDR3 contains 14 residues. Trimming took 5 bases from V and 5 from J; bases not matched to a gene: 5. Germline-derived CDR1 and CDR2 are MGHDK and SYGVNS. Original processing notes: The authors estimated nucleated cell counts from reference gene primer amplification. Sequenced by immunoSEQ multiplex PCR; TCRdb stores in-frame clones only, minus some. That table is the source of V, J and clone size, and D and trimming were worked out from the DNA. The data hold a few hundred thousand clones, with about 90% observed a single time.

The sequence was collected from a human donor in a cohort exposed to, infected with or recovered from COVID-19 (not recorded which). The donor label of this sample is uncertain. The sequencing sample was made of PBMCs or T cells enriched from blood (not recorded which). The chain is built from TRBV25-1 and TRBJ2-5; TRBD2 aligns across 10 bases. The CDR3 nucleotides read TGTGCCAGCAGTATAGCGGGGGGTGGTGAGACCCAGTACTTC. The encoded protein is CASSIAGGGETQYF.